These 13 T cell receptor beta chains share one sample of origin, sequenced in a study of shared clonotypes between healthy human individuals. TCRdb keeps only in-frame clones here, not all; method: immunoSEQ multiplex PCR. The sample lists more than 1.2 million clones, 98% to 99% occurring once. The sequenced sample consisted of naive CD4+ T cells sorted from blood. Specified subset: CD45RA+ positively selected. These receptors came from a young man in good health.

The chain couples TRBV11-1 to TRBJ2-3, with 7 bases lining up with TRBD2. The CDR3 has 17 amino acids. V shed 6 bases, J shed 3 bases, and the junction held 15 bases outside the gene matches. Germline CDR1 and CDR2: SGHAT and FQDESV (reference sequence). CDR3 bases: TGTGCCAGCAGTTCCTTTTTGGCGGGAGTAGGGACAGATACGCAGTATTTT. It is translated as CASSSFLAGVGTDTQYF. The variable domain in full, completed from reference TRBV11-1 and TRBJ2-3, reads EAEVAQSPRYKITEKSQAVAFWCDPISGHATLYWYRQILGQGPELLVQFQDESVVDDSQLPKDRFSAERLKGVDSTLKIQPAELGDSAMYLCASSSFLAGVGTDTQYFGPGTRLTVL.

The table lists this clone with a count of one. The chain couples TRBV28 to TRBJ1-1; TRBD1 might be the D (6 bases). Germline CDR1 and CDR2: MDHEN and SYDVKM. The V end lost 6 bases, the J end lost 6 bases, and 11 bases lay between the germline ends. The CDR3 contains 12 residues. The CDR3 DNA is TGTGCCAGCAGGCCGGACAGAGCTGAAGCTTTCTTT. This codes for CASRPDRAEAFF.

The chain is built from TRBV11-2 and TRBJ2-7; D may be TRBD1 or TRBD2 (6 bases each). The CDR3 totals 17 residues. Trimming took 5 bases from V and 4 from J, leaving 24 bases between them. The germline V gene encodes CDR1 SGHAT and CDR2 FQNNGV. CDR3 amino acids: CASSPRILWGAGYEQYF. The CDR3 DNA sequence: TGTGCCAGCAGCCCCCGTATTTTATGGGGGGCAGGTTACGAGCAGTACTTC.

The chain recombines TRBV2 with TRBJ2-1; D might be TRBD1 (6 bases). Trimming cost V 0 bases and J 12 bases, with 15 bases left between them. Per germline, CDR1 SNHLY and CDR2 FYNNEI. The CDR3 runs 14 residues. The CDR3 DNA reads as TGTGCCAGCAGTGAAGCTCTACCGGGACAACGGCAGTTCTTC. Translation: CASSEALPGQRQFF. Full variable domain (missing parts from reference TRBV2 and TRBJ2-1): EPEVTQTPSHQVTQMGQEVILRCVPISNHLYFYWYRQILGQKVEFLVSFYNNEISEKSEIFDDQFSVERPDGSNFTLKIRSTKLEDSAMYFCASSEALPGQRQFFGPGTRLTVL.

As concerns this clone: This CDR3 is also generated by other DNA sequences in the sample. The V call is TRBV5-4, the J call TRBJ2-7, with 7 bases lining up with TRBD2. CDR3 size: 15 residues. Germline values: CDR1 SGHNT, CDR2 YYREEE (reference sequence). V gave up 0 bases and J gave up 0 bases; unmatched junction bases: 3. CDR3 loop: CASSLAGGSSYEQYF. CDR3 nucleotide sequence: TGTGCCAGCAGCTTGGCCGGGGGGTCCTCCTACGAGCAGTACTTC.

The chain joins TRBV30 to TRBJ2-1; TRBD1 matches at 8 bases. CDR1 and CDR2 from the germline V gene are GTSNPN and SVGIG (reference sequence). This CDR3 spans 13 amino acids. The ends lost 5 bases at V and 5 bases at J; junction bases unmatched: 5. The CDR3 is CAWGWDRNNEQFF. As DNA, the CDR3 is TGTGCCTGGGGATGGGACAGGAACAATGAGCAGTTCTTC.

The chain links TRBV6-4 to TRBJ2-1; 8 nucleotides line up with TRBD1. Germline V gene sequence: CDR1 MRHNA, CDR2 SNTAGT. V lost 0 bases to trimming and J lost 6 bases; unmatched junction nucleotides: 7. The CDR3 length is 16 residues. CDR3 coding DNA: TGTGCCAGCAGTGACTCGTATCGAGACAGGGGCAATGAGCAGTTCTTC. Residues: CASSDSYRDRGNEQFF.

The chain uses TRBV9 and TRBJ2-7, with 12 bases identical to TRBD2. Trimming took 3 bases from V and 5 from J; bases not matched to a gene: 15. Germline CDR1 is SGDLS and CDR2 is YYNGEE. The CDR3 has 18 amino acids. CDR3: CASSASSSGRAAVHEQYF. Here the CDR3 DNA reads TGTGCCAGCAGCGCATCTTCTAGCGGGAGGGCCGCCGTCCACGAGCAGTACTTC.

The chain recombines TRBV7-9 with TRBJ2-5; possibly TRBD1 or TRBD2 for D (5 bases each). Deletions cut 8 bases from V and 2 bases from J, with 12 bases between. The CDR3 contains 13 residues. The germline V gene encodes CDR1 SEHNR and CDR2 FQNEAQ (reference sequence). The CDR3: CASARGGQETQYF. CDR3 bases: TGTGCCAGCGCCCGTGGGGGACAAGAGACCCAGTACTTC.

This chain joins TRBV5-1 and TRBJ1-1; perhaps TRBD1 as D (6 bases). V was clipped by 5 bases and J by 4 bases, with 21 bases between them. The CDR3 is 16 residues long. Per the germline V gene, CDR1 is SGHRS and CDR2 is YFSETQ. The DNA for the CDR3 is TGCGCCAGCAGAAAGGACAGACCGACGAAGGGCACTGAAGCTTTCTTT. Protein sequence: CASRKDRPTKGTEAFF.

This sequence joins TRBV15 and TRBJ2-6, with D possibly matching TRBD1 (6 bases). CDR1 LNHNV and CDR2 YYDKDF come from the germline V gene (reference sequence). The V end lost 3 bases, the J end lost 2 bases, and 8 bases lay between the germline ends. The CDR3 loop spans 15 amino acids. The DNA of the CDR3 is TGTGCCACCAGCAGCAGGGGTCCTGGGGCCAACGTCCTGACTTTC. It yields the protein CATSSRGPGANVLTF.

The chain combines TRBV11-2 with TRBJ1-2; D remains unclear. CDR1 is SGHAT and CDR2 is FQNNGV in the germline V gene. V was pared by 0 bases and J by 8 bases, with 16 bases between. The CDR3 covers 15 residues. This CDR3 is CASSLDGSHQGGYTF. In nucleotides, the CDR3 is TGTGCCAGCAGCTTAGATGGAAGCCACCAAGGGGGCTACACCTTC.

The chain has TRBV5-6 and TRBJ1-5; possibly TRBD1 for D (5 bases). Germline loops: CDR1 SGHDT, CDR2 YYEEEE. This CDR3 contains 16 residues. The ends were cut back, 4 bases at V and 5 bases at J, with 19 bases in the middle. The CDR3 DNA is TGTGCCAGCAGCATCCTTGGGATTGGGACCTATCAGCCCCAGCATTTT. It is translated as CASSILGIGTYQPQHF.